The clone carrying this T cell receptor beta chain was counted many times. Its antigen remains unknown. Each CDR3 protein gets one entry after TCRdb re-called the 5' RACE reads with MiXCR. The data contain 150,000 or so distinct CDR3 sequences, around 3.6% of them singletons. Every donor was a healthy Caucasian. This sample stems from a study of identical twins. Overall study findings and caveats: Among out-of-frame alpha sequences shared by twins, low generation probability occurred in excess.

Trimming left V 6 bases short and J 5 bases short, with 11 bases between. This CDR3 has 13 residues. Source material: memory T cells sorted from blood. J is TRBJ1-5 and V is TRBV12-3 or TRBV12-4; D not resolved. The sequence came from a man aged 18-30 years in good health. CDR3 in amino acids: CASSPSRDQPQHF. The CDR3 coding sequence is TGTGCCAGCAGCCCCTCCCGGGATCAGCCCCAGCATTTT.